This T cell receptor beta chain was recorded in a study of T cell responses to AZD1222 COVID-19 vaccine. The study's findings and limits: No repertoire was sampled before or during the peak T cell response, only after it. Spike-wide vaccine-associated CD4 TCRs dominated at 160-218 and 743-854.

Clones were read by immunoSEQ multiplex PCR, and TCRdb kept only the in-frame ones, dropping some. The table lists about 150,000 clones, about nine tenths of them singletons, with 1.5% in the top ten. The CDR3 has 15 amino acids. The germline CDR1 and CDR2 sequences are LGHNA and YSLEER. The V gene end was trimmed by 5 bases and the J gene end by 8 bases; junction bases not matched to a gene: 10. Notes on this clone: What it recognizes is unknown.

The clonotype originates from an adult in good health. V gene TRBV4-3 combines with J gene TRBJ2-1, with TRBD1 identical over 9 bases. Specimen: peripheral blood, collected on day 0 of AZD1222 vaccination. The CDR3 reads CASSDDRGSSYEQFF. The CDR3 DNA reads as TGCGCCAGCAGCGATGACAGGGGGAGTTCGTATGAGCAGTTCTTC.